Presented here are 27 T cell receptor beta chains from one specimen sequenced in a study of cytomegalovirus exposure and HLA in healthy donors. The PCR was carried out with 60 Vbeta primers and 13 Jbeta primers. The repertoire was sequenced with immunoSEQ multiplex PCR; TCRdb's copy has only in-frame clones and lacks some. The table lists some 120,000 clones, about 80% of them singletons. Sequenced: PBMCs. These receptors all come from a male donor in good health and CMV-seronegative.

CDR3 protein: CASSQDGSGSGGTDTQYF. In DNA, the CDR3 is TGCGCCAGCAGCCAAGACGGTAGCGGGAGCGGGGGCACAGATACGCAGTATTTT. V usage is TRBV4-1 and J usage is TRBJ2-3; 9 bases match TRBD2. From germline, CDR1 is MGHRA and CDR2 YSYEKL. After removal of 0 bases from V and 1 base from J, the junction contained 8 bases not matched to a gene. CDR3 length: 18 residues.

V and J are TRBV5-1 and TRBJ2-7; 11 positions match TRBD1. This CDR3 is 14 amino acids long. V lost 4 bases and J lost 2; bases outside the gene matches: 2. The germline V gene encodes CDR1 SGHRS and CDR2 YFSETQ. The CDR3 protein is CASSGGQGAYEQYF. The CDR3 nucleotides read TGCGCCAGCAGCGGGGGACAGGGGGCCTACGAGCAGTACTTC.

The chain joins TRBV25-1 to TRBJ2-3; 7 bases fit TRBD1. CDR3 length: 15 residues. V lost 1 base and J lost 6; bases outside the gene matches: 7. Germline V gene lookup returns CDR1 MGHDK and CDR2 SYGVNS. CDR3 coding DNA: TGTGCCAGCAGTGAATTCTTAGGGGGCTATGATACGCAGTATTTT. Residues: CASSEFLGGYDTQYF.

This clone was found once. CDR3 in amino acids: CASSEGQRYGYTF. The CDR3, as DNA: TGTGCCAGCAGCGAGGGACAGCGGTATGGCTACACCTTC. The V and J genes are TRBV5-6 and TRBJ1-2; 7 bases match TRBD1. V was clipped by 4 bases and J by 5 bases; unmatched bases: 5. CDR1 SGHDT and CDR2 YYEEEE come from the germline V gene. The CDR3 runs 13 residues.

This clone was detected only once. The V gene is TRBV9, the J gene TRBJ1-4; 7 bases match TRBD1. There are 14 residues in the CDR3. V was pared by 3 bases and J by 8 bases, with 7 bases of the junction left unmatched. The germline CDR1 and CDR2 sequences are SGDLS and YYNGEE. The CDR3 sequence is CASSATGQSEKLFF. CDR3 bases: TGTGCCAGCAGCGCCACGGGACAGAGCGAAAAACTGTTTTTT. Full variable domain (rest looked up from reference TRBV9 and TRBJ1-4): DSGVTQTPKHLITATGQRVTLRCSPRSGDLSVYWYQQSLDQGLQFLIQYYNGEERAKGNILERFSAQQFPDLHSELNLSSLELGDSALYFCASSATGQSEKLFFGSGTQLSVL.

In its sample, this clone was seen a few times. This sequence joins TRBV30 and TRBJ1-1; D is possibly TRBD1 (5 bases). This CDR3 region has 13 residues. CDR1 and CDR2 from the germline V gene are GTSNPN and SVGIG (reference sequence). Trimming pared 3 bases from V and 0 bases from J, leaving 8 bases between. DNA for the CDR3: TGTGCCTGGAGAGGCAGGGTGAACACTGAAGCTTTCTTT. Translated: CAWRGRVNTEAFF.

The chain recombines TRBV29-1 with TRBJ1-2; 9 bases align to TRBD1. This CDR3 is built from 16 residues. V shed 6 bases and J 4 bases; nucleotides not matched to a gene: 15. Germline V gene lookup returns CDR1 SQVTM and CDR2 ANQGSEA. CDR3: CSVPSSGTGSSYGYTF. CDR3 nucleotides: TGCAGCGTGCCTTCTTCCGGGACAGGGTCGAGCTATGGCTACACCTTC.

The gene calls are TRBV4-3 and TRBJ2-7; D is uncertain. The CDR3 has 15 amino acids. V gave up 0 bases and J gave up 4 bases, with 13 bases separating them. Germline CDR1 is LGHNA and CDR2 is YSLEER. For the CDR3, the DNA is TGCGCCAGCAGCCAAGATGCGACACCTACTTACGAGCAGTACTTC. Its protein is CASSQDATPTYEQYF.

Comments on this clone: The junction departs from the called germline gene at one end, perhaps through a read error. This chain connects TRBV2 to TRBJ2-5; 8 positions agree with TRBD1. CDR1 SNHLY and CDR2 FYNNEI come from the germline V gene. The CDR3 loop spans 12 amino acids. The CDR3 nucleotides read TGCCTCGGACACAGGGGGACTCAAGAGCAGTACTTC. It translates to CLGHRGTQEQYF.

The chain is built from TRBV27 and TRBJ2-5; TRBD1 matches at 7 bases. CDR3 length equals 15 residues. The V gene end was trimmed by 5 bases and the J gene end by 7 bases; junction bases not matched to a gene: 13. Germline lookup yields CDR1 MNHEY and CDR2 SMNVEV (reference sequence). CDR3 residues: CASSATPTGSGTQYF. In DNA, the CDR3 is TGTGCCAGCAGTGCAACCCCGACAGGGTCGGGGACCCAGTACTTC.

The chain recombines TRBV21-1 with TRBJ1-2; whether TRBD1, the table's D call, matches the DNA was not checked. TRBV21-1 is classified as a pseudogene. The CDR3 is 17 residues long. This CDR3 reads CASSLKNWTDRNYGYTF. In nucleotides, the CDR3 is TGTGCCAGCAGCTTAAAAAACTGGACAGACCGCAACTATGGCTACACCTTC.

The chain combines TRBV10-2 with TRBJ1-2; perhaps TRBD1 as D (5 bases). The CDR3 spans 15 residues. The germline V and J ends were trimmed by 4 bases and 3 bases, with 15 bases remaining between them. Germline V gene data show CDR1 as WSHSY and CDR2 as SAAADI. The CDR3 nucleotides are TGCGCCAGCAGTGGGGGGGTAGGGGATGACTATGGCTACACCTTC. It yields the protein CASSGGVGDDYGYTF.

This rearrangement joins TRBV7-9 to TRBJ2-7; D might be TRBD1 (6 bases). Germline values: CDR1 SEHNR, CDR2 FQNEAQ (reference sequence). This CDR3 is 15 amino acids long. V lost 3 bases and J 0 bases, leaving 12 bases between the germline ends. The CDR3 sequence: CASSLETDSSYEQYF. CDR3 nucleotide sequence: TGTGCCAGCAGCTTGGAAACGGACAGCTCCTACGAGCAGTACTTC. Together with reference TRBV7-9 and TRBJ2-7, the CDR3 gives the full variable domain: DTGVSQNPRHKITKRGQNVTFRCDPISEHNRLYWYRQTLGQGPEFLTYFQNEAQLEKSRLLSDRFSAERPKGSFSTLEIQRTEQGDSAMYLCASSLETDSSYEQYFGPGTRLTVT.

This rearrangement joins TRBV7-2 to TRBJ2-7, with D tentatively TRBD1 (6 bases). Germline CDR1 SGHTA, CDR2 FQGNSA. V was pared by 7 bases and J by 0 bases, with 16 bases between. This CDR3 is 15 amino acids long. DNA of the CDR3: TGTGCCAGCACCGATCTCTGGGGGCCCTCCTACGAGCAGTACTTC. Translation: CASTDLWGPSYEQYF.

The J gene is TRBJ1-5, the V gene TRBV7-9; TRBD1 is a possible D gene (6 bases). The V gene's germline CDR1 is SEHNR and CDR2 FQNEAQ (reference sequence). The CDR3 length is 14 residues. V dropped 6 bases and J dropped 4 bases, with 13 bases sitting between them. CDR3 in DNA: TGTGCCAGCAGTTATACAGGGTTAAATCAGCCCCAGCATTTT. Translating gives CASSYTGLNQPQHF.

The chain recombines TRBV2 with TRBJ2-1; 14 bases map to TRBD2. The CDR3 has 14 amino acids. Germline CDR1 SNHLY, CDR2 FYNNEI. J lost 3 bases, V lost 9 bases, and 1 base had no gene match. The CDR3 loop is CARGTSGGYNEQFF. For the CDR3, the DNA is TGTGCCAGGGGGACTAGCGGGGGCTACAATGAGCAGTTCTTC.

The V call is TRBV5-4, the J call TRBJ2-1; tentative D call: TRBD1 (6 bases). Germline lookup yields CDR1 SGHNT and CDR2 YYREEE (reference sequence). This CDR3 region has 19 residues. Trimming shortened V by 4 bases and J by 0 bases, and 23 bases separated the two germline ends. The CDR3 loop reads CASSQGRGAPLSSYNEQFF. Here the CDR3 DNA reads TGTGCCAGCAGCCAGGGGCGCGGTGCCCCCCTTAGCTCCTACAATGAGCAGTTCTTC. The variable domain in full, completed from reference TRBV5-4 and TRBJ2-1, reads ETGVTQSPTHLIKTRGQQVTLRCSSQSGHNTVSWYQQALGQGPQFIFQYYREEENGRGNFPPRFSGLQFPNYSSELNVNALELDDSALYLCASSQGRGAPLSSYNEQFFGPGTRLTVL.

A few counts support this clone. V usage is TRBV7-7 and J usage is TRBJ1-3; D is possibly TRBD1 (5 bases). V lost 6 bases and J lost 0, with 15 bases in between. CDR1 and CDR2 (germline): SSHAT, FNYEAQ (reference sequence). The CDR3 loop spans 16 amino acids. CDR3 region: CASSRGGYLSGNTIYF. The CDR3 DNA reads TGTGCCAGCAGTCGCGGGGGGTACCTCTCTGGAAACACCATATATTTT.

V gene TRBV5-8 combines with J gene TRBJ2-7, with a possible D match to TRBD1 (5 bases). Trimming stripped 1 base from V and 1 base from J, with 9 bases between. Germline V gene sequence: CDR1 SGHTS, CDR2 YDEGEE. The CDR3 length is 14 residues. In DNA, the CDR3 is TGTGCCAGCAGCTTGCAGGGTGGGTCCTACGAGCAGTACTTC. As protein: CASSLQGGSYEQYF.

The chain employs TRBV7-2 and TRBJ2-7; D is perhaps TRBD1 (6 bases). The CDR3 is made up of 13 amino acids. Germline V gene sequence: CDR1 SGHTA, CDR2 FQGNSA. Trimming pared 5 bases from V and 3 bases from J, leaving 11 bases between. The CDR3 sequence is CASSLTGIYEQYF. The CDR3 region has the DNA TGTGCCAGCAGCCTAACAGGGATCTACGAGCAGTACTTC.

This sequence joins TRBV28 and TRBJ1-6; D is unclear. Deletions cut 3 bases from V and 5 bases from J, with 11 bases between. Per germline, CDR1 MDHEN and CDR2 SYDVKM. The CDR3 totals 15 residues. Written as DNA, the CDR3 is TGTGCCAGCAGTTTTGTGACGCGGGATAATTCACCCCTCCACTTT. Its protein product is CASSFVTRDNSPLHF.

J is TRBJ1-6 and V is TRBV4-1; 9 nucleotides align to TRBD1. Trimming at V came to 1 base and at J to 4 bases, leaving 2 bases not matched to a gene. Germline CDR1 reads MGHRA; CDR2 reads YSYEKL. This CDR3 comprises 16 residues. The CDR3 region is CASSQAGQGYNSPLHF. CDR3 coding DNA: TGCGCCAGCAGCCAAGCGGGACAGGGTTATAATTCACCCCTCCACTTT.

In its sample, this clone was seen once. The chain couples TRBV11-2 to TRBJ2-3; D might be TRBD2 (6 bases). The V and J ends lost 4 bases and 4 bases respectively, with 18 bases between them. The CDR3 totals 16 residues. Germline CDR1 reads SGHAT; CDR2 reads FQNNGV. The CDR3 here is CASSSRSGRGADTQYF. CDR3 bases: TGTGCCAGCAGCTCGAGATCGGGGCGGGGTGCAGATACGCAGTATTTT. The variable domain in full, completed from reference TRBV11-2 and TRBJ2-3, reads EAGVAQSPRYKIIEKRQSVAFWCNPISGHATLYWYQQILGQGPKLLIQFQNNGVVDDSQLPKDRFSAERLKGVDSTLKIQPAKLEDSAVYLCASSSRSGRGADTQYFGPGTRLTVL.

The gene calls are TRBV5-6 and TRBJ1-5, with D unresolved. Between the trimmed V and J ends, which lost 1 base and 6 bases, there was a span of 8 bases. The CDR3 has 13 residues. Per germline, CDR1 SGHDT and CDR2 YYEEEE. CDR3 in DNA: TGTGCCAGCAGCTTGTCATCCGGTCAGCCCCAGCATTTT. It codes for CASSLSSGQPQHF.

CDR3 sequence (DNA): TGTGCCAGCAGCGTCTCCAGGGGGGATGGCTACACCTTC. The encoded protein is CASSVSRGDGYTF. The chain links TRBV9 to TRBJ1-2; TRBD1 aligns across 7 bases. The CDR3 has 13 amino acids. With 2 bases clipped from V and 6 bases from J, the junction kept 4 bases outside the gene matches. Germline lookup yields CDR1 SGDLS and CDR2 YYNGEE.

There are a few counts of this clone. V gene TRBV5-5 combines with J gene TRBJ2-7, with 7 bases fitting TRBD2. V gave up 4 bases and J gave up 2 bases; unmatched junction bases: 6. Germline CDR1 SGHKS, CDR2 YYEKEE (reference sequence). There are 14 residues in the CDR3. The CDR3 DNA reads TGTGCCAGCAGCCTAGCGGTTACTACCTACGAGCAGTACTTC. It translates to CASSLAVTTYEQYF.

The CDR3 sequence is CASSLGGWVEKLFF. CDR3 bases: TGTGCCAGCAGCTTAGGAGGATGGGTCGAAAAACTGTTTTTT. The chain has TRBV7-2 and TRBJ1-4; D is unclear. The V gene lost 1 base and the J gene lost 8 bases, with 11 bases spanning the gap. This CDR3 has 14 residues. CDR1 and CDR2 from the germline V gene are SGHTA and FQGNSA.